One sample yielded the 17 T cell receptor beta chains listed below, sequenced in a study of T cell responses to AZD1222 COVID-19 vaccine. Assay: immunoSEQ multiplex PCR; the TCRdb copy retains only in-frame clones and omits some. The sample yields about 190,000 clones, over 80% seen once. The input for sequencing was peripheral blood, taken on day 0 of MenACWY control vaccination. The receptors shown here come from an adult in good health.

V and J are TRBV28 and TRBJ1-5; perhaps TRBD1 as D (5 bases). The V end lost 6 bases, the J end lost 3 bases, and 9 bases lay between the germline ends. Germline V CDR1 and CDR2: MDHEN, SYDVKM. The CDR3 loop spans 13 amino acids. This CDR3 reads CASRSRVNQPQHF. As DNA, the CDR3 is TGTGCCAGCAGAAGCAGGGTCAATCAGCCCCAGCATTTT.

The V call is TRBV30, the J call TRBJ1-4; TRBD1 might be the D (6 bases). CDR3 length: 15 residues. With 4 bases removed from V and 2 bases from J, the gap between germline ends came to 14 bases. Germline V gene data show CDR1 as GTSNPN and CDR2 as SVGIG (reference sequence). CDR3 coding DNA: TGTGCCTGGAAACTCGAGGGGGATACTAATGAAAAACTGTTTTTT. Translating it yields CAWKLEGDTNEKLFF.

CDR3 sequence (DNA): TGCGCCAGCAGCTTGGCAGATAGCGGGGACTACAATGAGCAGTTCTTC. It encodes CASSLADSGDYNEQFF. The chain is built from TRBV5-1 and TRBJ2-1, with 8 bases identical to TRBD2. Germline trimming cut 0 bases from V and 3 bases from J; bases unmatched to any gene: 5. CDR3 size: 16 residues. Per the germline V gene, CDR1 is SGHRS and CDR2 is YFSETQ.

This clone has more than one count but fewer than ten. The chain is built from TRBV6-5 and TRBJ2-2; 9 bases map to TRBD2. Per germline, CDR1 MNHEY and CDR2 SVGAGI. V dropped 6 bases and J dropped 2; count of bases not matched to a gene: 1. The CDR3 sequence is 14 residues long. CDR3 bases: TGTGCCAGCAGAGCGGGGGGTAACACCGGGGAGCTGTTTTTT. Amino acid sequence: CASRAGGNTGELFF.

This sequence joins TRBV7-2 and TRBJ2-1, with 9 bases matching TRBD2. Germline V lookup: CDR1 SGHTA, CDR2 FQGNSA. This CDR3 contains 17 residues. V shed 0 bases and J 0 bases; nucleotides not matched to a gene: 3. CDR3 coding DNA: TGTGCCAGCAGCTTAGCCCAGCGGGAGGACTCCTACAATGAGCAGTTCTTC. Amino acid sequence: CASSLAQREDSYNEQFF. The whole variable domain, remainder taken from reference TRBV7-2 and TRBJ2-1, is GAGVSQSPSNKVTEKGKDVELRCDPISGHTALYWYRQSLGQGLEFLIYFQGNSAPDKSGLPSDRFSAERTGGSVSTLTIQRTQQEDSAVYLCASSLAQREDSYNEQFFGPGTRLTVL.

The gene calls are TRBV28 and TRBJ2-3; D gene ambiguous. The CDR3 runs 12 residues. Germline V CDR1 and CDR2: MDHEN, SYDVKM. Between the trimmed V and J ends, which lost 3 bases and 0 bases, there was a span of 1 base. The CDR3 spells CASSFSTDTQYF. The CDR3 nucleotides read TGTGCCAGCAGTTTCAGCACAGATACGCAGTATTTT. Filled out from reference TRBV28 and TRBJ2-3, the complete variable domain reads DVKVTQSSRYLVKRTGEKVFLECVQDMDHENMFWYRQDPGLGLRLIYFSYDVKMKEKGDIPEGYSVSREKKERFSLILESASTNQTSMYLCASSFSTDTQYFGPGTRLTVL.

The rearrangement joins TRBV7-9 to TRBJ1-5, with unresolved D. Trimming pared 2 bases from V and 3 bases from J, leaving 8 bases between. Per germline, CDR1 SEHNR and CDR2 FQNEAQ (reference sequence). This CDR3 comprises 14 residues. CDR3 DNA sequence: TGTGCCAGCAGCTTATCGCGGCCCAATCAGCCCCAGCATTTT. Amino acids: CASSLSRPNQPQHF.

The chain combines TRBV24-1 with TRBJ1-2; TRBD1 agrees at 8 bases. Trimming at V came to 3 bases and at J to 0 bases, leaving 2 bases not matched to a gene. In germline, CDR1 is KGHDR, CDR2 SFDVKD. The CDR3 has 15 residues. The CDR3 nucleotides are TGTGCCACCAGTGATCAGGGACAGGCTAACTATGGCTACACCTTC. Translating it yields CATSDQGQANYGYTF.

The CDR3 loop is CASSPAGTGTDTQYF. CDR3 nucleotides: TGTGCCAGCAGTCCCGCGGGGACTGGCACAGATACGCAGTATTTT. The chain combines TRBV6-2 or TRBV6-3 with TRBJ2-3; TRBD2 is a possible D gene (6 bases). Germline CDR1 and CDR2: MNHEY and SVGEGT. V dropped 5 bases and J dropped 1 base, with 13 bases sitting between them. The CDR3 has 15 amino acids.

This clone appeared a few times. The rearrangement uses TRBV30 and TRBJ1-2; D gene ambiguous. V was trimmed by 5 bases and J by 4 bases, leaving 8 bases between them. Germline assignment: CDR1 GTSNPN and CDR2 SVGIG (reference sequence). The CDR3 covers 11 residues. The CDR3 spells CAWAEFYGYTF. The CDR3 nucleotides read TGTGCCTGGGCAGAGTTCTATGGCTACACCTTC.

This clone has more than one count but fewer than ten. This chain links TRBV7-9 with TRBJ2-5; perhaps TRBD2 as D (6 bases). The length of the CDR3 is 14 residues. CDR1 is SEHNR and CDR2 is FQNEAQ in the germline V gene (reference sequence). Trimming removed 6 bases at V and 2 bases at J, with 13 bases between. The CDR3 loop reads CASRDRDSQETQYF. The DNA of the CDR3 is TGTGCCAGCAGAGACCGGGACTCACAAGAGACCCAGTACTTC.

The rearrangement uses TRBV5-1 and TRBJ2-7, with D tentatively TRBD1 or TRBD2 (5 bases each). Germline V gene sequence: CDR1 SGHRS, CDR2 YFSETQ. The length of the CDR3 is 14 residues. V gave up 4 bases and J gave up 3 bases, with 14 bases separating them. CDR3 nucleotide sequence: TGCGCCAGCAGCGGGGACGGATTTGTCTACGAGCAGTACTTC. This translates into CASSGDGFVYEQYF.

J is TRBJ1-1 and V is TRBV7-2, with 8 nucleotides matching TRBD1. V shed 4 bases and J 4 bases; nucleotides not matched to a gene: 20. This CDR3 is built from 19 residues. Germline assignment: CDR1 SGHTA and CDR2 FQGNSA. The CDR3, as DNA: TGTGCCAGCAGCTCAGTTTCAAGGACAGGGAGGAGGTATAGCACTGAAGCTTTCTTT. Translation: CASSSVSRTGRRYSTEAFF. Filled out from reference TRBV7-2 and TRBJ1-1, the complete variable domain reads GAGVSQSPSNKVTEKGKDVELRCDPISGHTALYWYRQSLGQGLEFLIYFQGNSAPDKSGLPSDRFSAERTGGSVSTLTIQRTQQEDSAVYLCASSSVSRTGRRYSTEAFFGQGTRLTVV.

The sample holds a few counts of this clone. V usage is TRBV2 and J usage is TRBJ1-3; D is perhaps TRBD1 (6 bases). CDR1 is SNHLY and CDR2 is FYNNEI in the germline V gene. This CDR3 has 16 residues. The V gene lost 6 bases and the J gene lost 0 bases, with 15 bases spanning the gap. CDR3 nucleotides: TGTGCCAGCAGCCCGACGACAGGTTCCTCTGGAAACACCATATATTTT. It is translated as CASSPTTGSSGNTIYF. The full variable domain, rest sourced from reference TRBV2 and TRBJ1-3, is EPEVTQTPSHQVTQMGQEVILRCVPISNHLYFYWYRQILGQKVEFLVSFYNNEISEKSEIFDDQFSVERPDGSNFTLKIRSTKLEDSAMYFCASSPTTGSSGNTIYFGEGSWLTVV.

The rearrangement links TRBV6-5 to TRBJ1-6; possibly TRBD1 for D (6 bases). Trimming took 6 bases from V and 8 from J, leaving 14 bases between them. Germline V gene lookup returns CDR1 MNHEY and CDR2 SVGAGI. CDR3 length: 14 residues. The CDR3: CASSQQGGDSPLHF. Here the CDR3 DNA reads TGTGCCAGCAGCCAACAGGGCGGAGATTCACCCCTCCACTTT.

The CDR3 sequence: CASSPGQGATDTQYF. The CDR3 region has the DNA TGTGCCAGCAGCCCGGGACAGGGGGCGACAGATACGCAGTATTTT. The rearrangement links TRBV7-3 to TRBJ2-3, with 12 nucleotides matching TRBD1. CDR1 and CDR2 from the germline V gene are SGHTA and FQGTGA. V was pared by 5 bases and J by 3 bases, with 3 bases of the junction left unmatched. The CDR3 is made up of 15 amino acids.

This chain uses TRBV19 with TRBJ1-6; D possibly corresponds to TRBD1 (5 bases). The CDR3 runs to 16 residues. V lost 8 bases and J lost 1, with 15 bases in between. The germline CDR1 and CDR2 sequences are LNHDA and SQIVND (reference sequence). CDR3 loop: CASRDLGVSYNSPLHF. The CDR3 nucleotides read TGTGCCAGTCGGGACCTGGGAGTTTCCTATAATTCACCCCTCCACTTT.